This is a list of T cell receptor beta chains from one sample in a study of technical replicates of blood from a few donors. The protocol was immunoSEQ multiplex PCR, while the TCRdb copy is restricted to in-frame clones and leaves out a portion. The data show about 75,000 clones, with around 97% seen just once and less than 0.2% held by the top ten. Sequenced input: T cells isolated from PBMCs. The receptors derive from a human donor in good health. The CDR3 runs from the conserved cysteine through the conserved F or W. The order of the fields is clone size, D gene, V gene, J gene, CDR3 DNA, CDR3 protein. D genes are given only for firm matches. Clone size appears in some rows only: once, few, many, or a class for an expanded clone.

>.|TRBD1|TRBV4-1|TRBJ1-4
TGCGCCAGCAGCCTCATACAGGGGGCCGAAAAACTGTTTTTT
CASSLIQGAEKLFF
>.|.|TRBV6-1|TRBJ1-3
TGTGCCAGCAGTGAATCACCACTCTCTGGAAACACCATATATTTT
CASSESPLSGNTIYF
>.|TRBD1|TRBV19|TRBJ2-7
TGTGCCAGTAGTATTTTGGACAGGGGGTACGAGCAGTACTTC
CASSILDRGYEQYF
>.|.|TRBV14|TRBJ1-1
TGTGCCAGCAGTAGCGCAGGGAACACTGAAGCTTTCTTT
CASSSAGNTEAFF
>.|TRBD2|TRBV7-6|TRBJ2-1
TGTGCCAGCAGCCCCCTAGCGGGAGATCTCCTTGAGCAGTTCTTC
CASSPLAGDLLEQFF
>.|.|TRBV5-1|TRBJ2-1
TGCGCCAGCAGCTTGGCTGGGGGGAGCTCCTACAATGAGCAGTTCTTC
CASSLAGGSSYNEQFF
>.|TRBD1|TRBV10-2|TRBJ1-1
TGCGCCAGCAGTGGGGACAGGGGGAACACTGAAGCTTTCTTT
CASSGDRGNTEAFF
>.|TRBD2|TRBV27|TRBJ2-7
TGTGCCAGCAGCACTCAACTAGCGGGAGGCCACTACTTC
CASSTQLAGGHYF
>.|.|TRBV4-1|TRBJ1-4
TGCGCCAGCAGCCAAGGCGCGGGGGGGATCGGGGGAAAACTGTTTTTT
CASSQGAGGIGGKLFF
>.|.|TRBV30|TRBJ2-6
TGTGCCTGGAGTGCCTACCCAGGGCCTGGGGCCAACGTCCTGACTTTC
CAWSAYPGPGANVLTF
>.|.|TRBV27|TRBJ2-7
TGTGCCAGCAGTTTCGGAACAGGGAACGAGCAGTACTTC
CASSFGTGNEQYF
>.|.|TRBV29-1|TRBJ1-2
TGCAGCGGCGGGGGGCCCTATGGCTACACCTTC
CSGGGPYGYTF
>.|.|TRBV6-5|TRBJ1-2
TGTGCCAGCAGTGTGGGGCCACCTCCAATCGGTGGCTACACCTTC
CASSVGPPPIGGYTF
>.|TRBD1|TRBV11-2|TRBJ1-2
TGTGCCAGCAGCCCGACAGGGGCGGACTATGGCTACACCTTC
CASSPTGADYGYTF
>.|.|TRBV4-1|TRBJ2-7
TGCGCCAGCAGCCAAGTTGCGTTTCACGAGCAGTACTTC
CASSQVAFHEQYF
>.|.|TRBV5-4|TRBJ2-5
TGTGCCAGCAGCTTGGTTCTAGGACTGAGGCAAGAGACCCAGTACTTC
CASSLVLGLRQETQYF
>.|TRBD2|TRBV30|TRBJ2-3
TGTGCCTGGAGTGTTGGACTAGCGGGGGGAGGTACGCAGTATTTT
CAWSVGLAGGGTQYF
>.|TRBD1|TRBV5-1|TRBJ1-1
TGCGCCAGCAGCGTGAGACAGGGGAACACTGAAGCTTTCTTT
CASSVRQGNTEAFF
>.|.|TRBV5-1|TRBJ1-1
TGCGCCAGCAGCTCGAACAGGGAGAACACTGAAGCTTTCTTT
CASSSNRENTEAFF
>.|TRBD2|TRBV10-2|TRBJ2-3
TGCGCCAGCAGTCCCGCTAGCGGTACTAGCACAGATACGCAGTATTTT
CASSPASGTSTDTQYF
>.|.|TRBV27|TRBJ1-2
TGTGCCAGCAGTTCCGAGGTCAGGGTAATCGGGGGCTACACCTTC
CASSSEVRVIGGYTF
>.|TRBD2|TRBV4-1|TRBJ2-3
TGCGCCAGCAGCCGACTACCAGCGGGATCCACAGATACGCAGTATTTT
CASSRLPAGSTDTQYF
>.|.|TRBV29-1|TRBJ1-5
TGCAGCGTTGAGGAACAGTTGAATCAGCCCCAGCATTTT
CSVEEQLNQPQHF
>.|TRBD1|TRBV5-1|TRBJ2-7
TGCGCCAGCAGCTTGGGGACAGGTCCCTACTCCTACGAGCAGTACTTC
CASSLGTGPYSYEQYF
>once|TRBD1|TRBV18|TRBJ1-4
TGTGCCAGCTCACCACGGCAGGGGGAGGAAAAACTGTTTTTT
CASSPRQGEEKLFF
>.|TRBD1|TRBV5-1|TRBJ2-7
TGCGCCAGCAGCGTGACAGGGATCTACGAGCAGTACTTC
CASSVTGIYEQYF
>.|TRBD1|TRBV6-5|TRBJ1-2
TGTGCCAGCAGTGCGACAGGGGGTTATGGCTACACCTTC
CASSATGGYGYTF
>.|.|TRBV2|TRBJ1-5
TGTGCCAGCAGTACCGAAGTGCAGGATAGCAATCAGCCCCAGCATTTT
CASSTEVQDSNQPQHF
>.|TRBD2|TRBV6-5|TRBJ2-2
TGTGCCAGCGGGCTAGCGGGAGGAGGCACCGGGGAGCTGTTTTTT
CASGLAGGGTGELFF
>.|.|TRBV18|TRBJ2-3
TGTGCCAGCTCTCCGAGAGAGGTAGCGGATACGCAGTATTTT
CASSPREVADTQYF
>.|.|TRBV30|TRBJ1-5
TGTGCCTGGAGTGCCTCCTTGGGCAGTAACGATGAGCCCCAGCATTTT
CAWSASLGSNDEPQHF
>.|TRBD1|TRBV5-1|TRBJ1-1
TGCGCCAGCAGCCCCCGGACAGGGCGGGAAACTGAAGCTTTCTTT
CASSPRTGRETEAFF
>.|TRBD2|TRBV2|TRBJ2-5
TGTGCCAGCACCCGGACTAGCGGGGGGCCGGGTCAGACCCAGTACTTC
CASTRTSGGPGQTQYF
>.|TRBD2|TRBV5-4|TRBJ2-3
TGTGCCAGCAGCTCCCCTAGCGGGGGGTTCACAGATACGCAGTATTTT
CASSSPSGGFTDTQYF
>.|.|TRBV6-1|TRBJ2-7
TGTGCCAGCAGAGAAGACCCGACAGACCTCTCCTACGAGCAGTACTTC
CASREDPTDLSYEQYF
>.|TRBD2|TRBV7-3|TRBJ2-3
TGTGCCAGCAGCTTAACGTTTGGGGGGGACAGCACAGATACGCAGTATTTT
CASSLTFGGDSTDTQYF
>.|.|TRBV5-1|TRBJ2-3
TGCGCCAGCAGCTTGTCGATTGCGGCGGCAGATACGCAGTATTTT
CASSLSIAAADTQYF
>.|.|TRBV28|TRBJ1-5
TGTGCCAGCAGTAGTCTACAGTACAATCAGCCCCAGCATTTT
CASSSLQYNQPQHF
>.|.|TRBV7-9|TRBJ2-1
TGTGCCAGCAGCTTAATACTAAATTTCGAGTTCTTC
CASSLILNFEFF
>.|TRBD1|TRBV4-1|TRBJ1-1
TGCGCCAGCAGCCAAGCCGGGACAGGGCCAAGGGGTGAAGCTTTCTTT
CASSQAGTGPRGEAFF
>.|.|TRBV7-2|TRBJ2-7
TGTGCCAGCAGCTTATTTGGGGGCTCGGTCTACGAGCAGTACTTC
CASSLFGGSVYEQYF
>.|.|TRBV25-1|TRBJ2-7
TGTGCCAGCAGTGCGGGGAATGCCTACGAGCAGTACTTC
CASSAGNAYEQYF
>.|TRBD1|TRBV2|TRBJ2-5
TGTGCCATCAAGGGACAGGGGACTCAGGAGACCCAGTACTTC
CAIKGQGTQETQYF
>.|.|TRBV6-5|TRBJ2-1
TGTGCCAGCAGTTACGCACCCGGGAGCTCCTACAATGAGCAGTTCTTC
CASSYAPGSSYNEQFF
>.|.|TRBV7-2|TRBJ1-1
TGTGCCAGCAGCCTACAGACAGGGAACACTGAAGCTTTCTTT
CASSLQTGNTEAFF
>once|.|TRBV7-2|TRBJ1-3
TGTGCCAGCAGCCGACGGGGGGACCCGTTGGTGGACACCATATATTTT
CASSRRGDPLVDTIYF
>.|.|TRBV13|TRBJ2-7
TGTGCCAGCAGCCCCCCAGGGGCCCCGGACGAGCAGTACTTC
CASSPPGAPDEQYF
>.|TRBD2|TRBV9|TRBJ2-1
TGTGCCAGCAGCCCAACGGGAGCGGGGGGCTACAATGAGCAGTTCTTC
CASSPTGAGGYNEQFF
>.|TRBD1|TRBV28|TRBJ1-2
TGTGCCAGCGGGACAGGTTTCAATGGCTACACCTTC
CASGTGFNGYTF
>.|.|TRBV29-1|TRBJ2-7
TGCAGCGTTGAGACTAGCTCCTACGAGCAGTACTTC
CSVETSSYEQYF
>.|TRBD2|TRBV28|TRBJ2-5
TGTGCCAGCAGTTTCTCTAGCGGGAGTATGGAGACCCAGTACTTC
CASSFSSGSMETQYF
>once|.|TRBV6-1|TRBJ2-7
TGTGCCAGCAGTGAAAGTCCTTCTAGAGAGCAGTACTTC
CASSESPSREQYF
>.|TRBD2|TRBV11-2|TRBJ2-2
TGTGCCAGCAGCTCGGGACTAGCGGGAGGAGACGGGGAGCTGTTTTTT
CASSSGLAGGDGELFF